The 10 T cell receptor beta chains given below trace back to one sample, sequenced in a study of cytomegalovirus exposure and HLA in healthy donors. Sequenced by immunoSEQ multiplex PCR; TCRdb stores in-frame clones only, minus some. The sample consists of 85,000 to 120,000 clones, roughly 95% of them appearing once. The sample taken for sequencing was PBMCs. These receptors were collected from a woman younger than 30 in good health and CMV-seronegative.

This chain joins TRBV13 and TRBJ2-7; D is undetermined. Germline-derived CDR1 and CDR2 are PRHDT and FYEKMQ (reference sequence). V was pared by 2 bases and J by 2 bases, with 16 bases between. There are 16 residues in the CDR3. CDR3 in amino acids: CASSLSQMELPYEQYF. In DNA, the CDR3 is TGTGCCAGCAGCTTAAGTCAGATGGAGCTTCCCTACGAGCAGTACTTC.

The rearrangement joins TRBV5-1 to TRBJ2-7, with 12 bases matching TRBD2. The germline gives CDR1 SGHRS, CDR2 YFSETQ. This CDR3 spans 15 amino acids. After removal of 2 bases from V and 4 bases from J, the junction contained 4 bases not matched to a gene. The CDR3 loop reads CASSFLAGGEYEQYF. CDR3 sequence (DNA): TGCGCCAGCAGCTTTCTAGCGGGGGGGGAATACGAGCAGTACTTC.

The genes are TRBV6-1 and TRBJ2-3; D is unclear. CDR1 and CDR2 (germline): MNHNS, SASEGT. The ends were cut back, 6 bases at V and 3 bases at J, with 10 bases in the middle. The CDR3 covers 13 residues. Written as DNA, the CDR3 is TGTGCCAGCAGCCCTCGCGTGACAGATACGCAGTATTTT. The encoded protein is CASSPRVTDTQYF.

V and J are TRBV6-1 and TRBJ1-4, with D hard to call. The CDR3 loop spans 11 amino acids. Germline CDR1 is MNHNS and CDR2 is SASEGT. The germline V and J ends were trimmed by 3 bases and 8 bases, with 4 bases remaining between them. The CDR3 region has the DNA TGTGCCAGCAGTGATGAGGAAAAACTGTTTTTT. The encoded protein is CASSDEEKLFF.

This chain joins TRBV5-6 and TRBJ1-2; 8 bases line up with TRBD1. CDR3 length equals 13 residues. Germline V gene data show CDR1 as SGHDT and CDR2 as YYEEEE. Losses at the gene ends were 3 bases for V and 4 bases for J; bases not matched to a gene: 2. The CDR3 reads CASSSGQGYGYTF. The CDR3 coding sequence is TGTGCCAGCAGCTCAGGACAGGGCTATGGCTACACCTTC.

CDR3 DNA: TGTGCCAGCAGCTTAGGAGGGACAGGGGCGGGCTATGGCTACACCTTC. This sequence encodes CASSLGGTGAGYGYTF. The V call is TRBV7-2, the J call TRBJ1-2, with 10 bases fitting TRBD1. V lost 1 base to trimming and J lost 4 bases; unmatched junction nucleotides: 6. The CDR3 extends over 16 amino acids. CDR1 and CDR2 (germline): SGHTA, FQGNSA.

CDR3 region: CASSVEQPLDTQYF. DNA for the CDR3: TGTGCCAGCAGCGTAGAACAGCCGTTAGATACGCAGTATTTT. The chain employs TRBV9 and TRBJ2-3; D is ambiguous. Germline lookup yields CDR1 SGDLS and CDR2 YYNGEE. The CDR3 contains 14 residues. V was pared by 0 bases and J by 5 bases, with 10 bases between. Full variable domain (rest looked up from reference TRBV9 and TRBJ2-3): DSGVTQTPKHLITATGQRVTLRCSPRSGDLSVYWYQQSLDQGLQFLIQYYNGEERAKGNILERFSAQQFPDLHSELNLSSLELGDSALYFCASSVEQPLDTQYFGPGTRLTVL.

The chain carries TRBV19 and TRBJ2-3; 8 nucleotides agree with TRBD1. Germline lookup yields CDR1 LNHDA and CDR2 SQIVND (reference sequence). With 4 bases clipped from V and 6 bases from J, the junction kept 9 bases outside the gene matches. This CDR3 has 15 amino acids. The DNA for the CDR3 is TGTGCCAGTAGTAAACGACAGGGGATGGGGGATACGCAGTATTTT. Its protein product is CASSKRQGMGDTQYF.

Only one count was recorded for this clone. Here the CDR3 DNA reads TGTGCCAGCAGCGAGTTCTTCTATGGCTACACCTTC. Its protein is CASSEFFYGYTF. The gene calls are TRBV27 and TRBJ1-2; no definite D call. Deletions cut 6 bases from V and 4 bases from J, with 9 bases between. The CDR3 loop spans 12 amino acids. CDR1 and CDR2 from the germline V gene are MNHEY and SMNVEV (reference sequence).

The rearrangement uses TRBV9 and TRBJ2-5, with 9 bases matching TRBD2. The CDR3 sequence is 15 residues long. The V segment lost 2 bases and the J segment 0 bases; nucleotides outside the gene matches: 2. The V gene's germline CDR1 is SGDLS and CDR2 YYNGEE. CDR3 nucleotides: TGTGCCAGCAGCGTCCTAGCGGGGTACCAAGAGACCCAGTACTTC. This translates into CASSVLAGYQETQYF.